This TCR beta chain is drawn from a study of vaccination and CD4 T cells after COVID-19. The Oncomine TCR Beta short-read assay was applied to DNA of cultured CD4+ T cells. TCRdb processed the PCR reads anew with MiXCR; each CDR3 protein has one entry. The top ten hold 22% of the sample, which has under 15,000 distinct CDR3 sequences, about three fifths seen once. This clonotype is medium-sized. Its cognate antigen is unknown. Treatment: roughly ten-day PBMC culture with coronavirus spike peptide pools or control peptides (ViraFEST assay). The CDR3 consists of 15 residues. Trimming removed 0 bases at V and 2 bases at J, with 8 bases between. The germline V gene encodes CDR1 SGHTA and CDR2 FQGNSA.

The clonotype originates from a human donor who had recovered from COVID-19. Sequences were obtained from CD4+ T cells from blood, cultured in vitro. The rearrangement links TRBV7-2 to TRBJ1-5; D perhaps matches TRBD1 (5 bases). CDR3 region: CASSLARDGNQPQHF. The CDR3 nucleotides read TGTGCCAGCAGCTTAGCCAGGGATGGCAATCAGCCCCAGCATTTT.